These 16 T cell receptor beta chains originate from one sample sequenced in a study of spatial heterogeneity in lung cancer. Time point here: sample taken at primary tumor resection. The study sequenced unsorted whole RNA from tumor, nontumor lung or frozen PBMC. TCRdb re-called the 5' RACE reads with MiXCR, one entry per CDR3 protein. Counted here are about 38,000 distinct CDR3 sequences, around 5.2% occurring once; the ten biggest clones make up less than 30%. The sequenced sample was PBMCs, obtained at surgery. These receptors came from a female donor with early-stage non-small cell lung cancer.

There are many counts of this clonotype. The chain recombines TRBV28 with TRBJ1-1; a possible D gene is TRBD1 (6 bases). The germline V and J ends were trimmed by 10 bases and 5 bases, with 11 bases remaining between them. Germline loops: CDR1 MDHEN, CDR2 SYDVKM. This CDR3 spans 11 amino acids. CDR3 DNA sequence: TGTGCCATCCGGGGGCGAACTGAAGCTTTCTTT. Protein: CAIRGRTEAFF.

This clonotype was counted ten times or more. This chain joins TRBV7-2 and TRBJ2-1; 10 nucleotides match TRBD2. Per the germline V gene, CDR1 is SGHTA and CDR2 is FQGNSA. V lost 4 bases to trimming and J lost 0 bases; unmatched junction nucleotides: 15. The CDR3 length is 20 residues. The CDR3 spells CASSSVNVAGGPSSYNEQFF. The CDR3 DNA reads as TGTGCCAGCAGCTCCGTTAACGTAGCGGGGGGACCTAGCTCCTACAATGAGCAGTTCTTC.

The rearrangement joins TRBV11-2 to TRBJ2-3; 13 bases agree with TRBD2. From germline, CDR1 is SGHAT and CDR2 FQNNGV. J gave up 1 base and V 5 bases, and 3 bases lay outside the gene matches. The CDR3 spans 16 residues. CDR3 protein: CASSVGLAGGTDTQYF. The CDR3 region has the DNA TGTGCCAGCAGCGTCGGACTAGCGGGAGGCACAGATACGCAGTATTTT.

This CDR3 reads CASSMDVQGNEQFF. In nucleotides, the CDR3 is TGTGCCAGTAGTATGGACGTACAGGGAAATGAGCAGTTCTTC. The chain links TRBV19 to TRBJ2-1; a weak D match, TRBD1 (6 bases). The CDR3 has 14 residues. CDR1 LNHDA and CDR2 SQIVND come from the germline V gene (reference sequence). V was cut by 3 bases and J by 7 bases, with 13 bases left in between.

This clonotype was picked up a small number of times. The V call is TRBV4-2, the J call TRBJ1-1; D is perhaps TRBD1 (5 bases). Germline V gives CDR1 LGHNA, CDR2 YNFKEQ. V was trimmed by 0 bases and J by 5 bases, leaving 16 bases between them. This CDR3 is built from 16 residues. The CDR3 is CASSQDGAGLGTEAFF. The CDR3 nucleotides read TGTGCCAGCAGCCAAGATGGAGCAGGGCTCGGAACTGAAGCTTTCTTT.

This clonotype was seen repeatedly, ten times or more. The chain couples TRBV12-3 or TRBV12-4 to TRBJ2-1; unclear D gene. CDR3 length equals 14 residues. V lost 5 bases and J 9 bases, leaving 17 bases between the germline ends. Written as DNA, the CDR3 is TGTGCCAGCAGTCCCCTTGGACCGGTTGGTGAGCAGTTCTTC. Translation gives CASSPLGPVGEQFF.

This clonotype was observed at least ten times. V and J are TRBV7-9 and TRBJ2-7; no clear D. V lost 6 bases and J lost 5, with 20 bases in between. The CDR3 runs to 15 residues. Germline values: CDR1 SEHNR, CDR2 FQNEAQ (reference sequence). The DNA of the CDR3 is TGTGCCAGCAGTTTTTCCACTACTCAGGCGGACGAGCAGTACTTC. The encoded protein is CASSFSTTQADEQYF. The complete variable domain, with remaining parts taken from reference TRBV7-9 and TRBJ2-7, reads DTGVSQNPRHKITKRGQNVTFRCDPISEHNRLYWYRQTLGQGPEFLTYFQNEAQLEKSRLLSDRFSAERPKGSFSTLEIQRTEQGDSAMYLCASSFSTTQADEQYFGPGTRLTVT.

Many counts were recorded for this clonotype. This chain joins TRBV19 and TRBJ1-3; D call uncertain. The CDR3 is made up of 15 amino acids. V lost 6 bases, J lost 0 bases, and 12 bases lay in between. Germline lookup yields CDR1 LNHDA and CDR2 SQIVND (reference sequence). The CDR3 nucleotides read TGTGCCAGTAGGTTCCAGCCCCTCTCTGGAAACACCATATATTTT. This encodes CASRFQPLSGNTIYF. The full variable domain, in which reference TRBV19 and TRBJ1-3 provide the parts outside the CDR3, is DGGITQSPKYLFRKEGQNVTLSCEQNLNHDAMYWYRQDPGQGLRLIYYSQIVNDFQKGDIAEGYSVSREKKESFPLTVTSAQKNPTAFYLCASRFQPLSGNTIYFGEGSWLTVV.

This clonotype was counted many times. The chain has TRBV7-2 and TRBJ2-7, with 12 bases that match TRBD1. CDR3 length: 17 residues. Germline V CDR1 and CDR2: SGHTA, FQGNSA. The junction had 12 bases not matched to a gene; V was cut back by 6 bases and J by 3 bases. The CDR3 reads CASRVTGTGGGFYEQYF. In DNA, the CDR3 is TGTGCCAGCAGAGTTACCGGGACAGGGGGCGGTTTCTACGAGCAGTACTTC. Full variable domain (missing parts from reference TRBV7-2 and TRBJ2-7): GAGVSQSPSNKVTEKGKDVELRCDPISGHTALYWYRQSLGQGLEFLIYFQGNSAPDKSGLPSDRFSAERTGGSVSTLTIQRTQQEDSAVYLCASRVTGTGGGFYEQYFGPGTRLTVT.

There are many counts of this clonotype. The chain couples TRBV11-3 to TRBJ1-1; maybe TRBD1 (5 bases). Looked up from germline, CDR1 is SGHNT and CDR2 is YENEEA. V lost 5 bases and J 3 bases, leaving 16 bases between the germline ends. The length of the CDR3 is 15 residues. CDR3 nucleotide sequence: TGTGCCAGCAGCGCCTCTCGGGGCCCACACACTGAAGCTTTCTTT. Its translation is CASSASRGPHTEAFF.

There are many counts of this clonotype. The chain has TRBV5-1 and TRBJ2-2; D is unresolved. Trimming left V 0 bases short and J 1 base short, with 10 bases between. CDR1 and CDR2 from the germline V gene are SGHRS and YFSETQ. There are 16 residues in the CDR3. CDR3 loop: CASSLGLGRNTGELFF. CDR3 nucleotides: TGCGCCAGCAGCTTGGGTCTGGGAAGGAACACCGGGGAGCTGTTTTTT.

In this sample, this clonotype turned up many times. The V gene is TRBV7-6, the J gene TRBJ2-2; no definite D call. V lost 0 bases to trimming and J lost 5 bases, with 22 bases between them. The germline V gene encodes CDR1 SGHVS and CDR2 FNYEAQ. This CDR3 region has 19 residues. The CDR3 loop reads CASSLAPTTWGPVTGELFF. The DNA of the CDR3 is TGTGCCAGCAGCTTAGCGCCCACGACTTGGGGTCCCGTAACCGGGGAGCTGTTTTTT.

This clonotype has more than one count but fewer than ten. The chain combines TRBV27 with TRBJ1-5, with a tentative D call TRBD1 (5 bases). The germline V and J ends were trimmed by 4 bases and 3 bases, with 19 bases remaining between them. CDR1 is MNHEY, CDR2 SMNVEV, per germline (reference sequence). The CDR3 has 17 residues. The CDR3 protein is CASSSKTASRANQPQHF. Here the CDR3 DNA reads TGTGCCAGCAGTTCTAAGACAGCTTCGAGAGCCAATCAGCCCCAGCATTTT.

This clonotype was seen a few times. The chain recombines TRBV5-6 with TRBJ2-1, with D maybe TRBD2 (5 bases). This CDR3 is built from 14 residues. The germline V gene encodes CDR1 SGHDT and CDR2 YYEEEE. V shed 4 bases and J shed 4 bases, with 12 bases lying between them. The CDR3 DNA is TGTGCCAGCAGCCTAGGACGGGGTTACAATGAGCAGTTCTTC. Translation: CASSLGRGYNEQFF.

The V call is TRBV20-1, the J call TRBJ1-2, with D unclear. Looked up from germline, CDR1 is DFQATT and CDR2 is SNEGSKA (reference sequence). The CDR3 contains 16 residues. Trimming took off 0 bases at V and 8 bases at J, with 22 bases between the two ends. For the CDR3, the DNA is TGCAGTGCTAGAGATTTGCCCGATGGTCGGGCCGAAGGCTACACCTTC. Translated: CSARDLPDGRAEGYTF.

This clonotype was detected ten times or more. The rearrangement uses TRBV5-1 and TRBJ1-1; D gene uncertain. V was pared by 4 bases and J by 8 bases, with 15 bases between. CDR1 is SGHRS, CDR2 YFSETQ, per germline. This CDR3 is 13 amino acids long. The CDR3 bases are TGCGCCAGCAGCACGGACCCTAGCTCGGAAGCTTTCTTT. It encodes CASSTDPSSEAFF. The entire variable domain, with the rest obtained from reference TRBV5-1 and TRBJ1-1, is as follows: KAGVTQTPRYLIKTRGQQVTLSCSPISGHRSVSWYQQTPGQGLQFLFEYFSETQRNKGNFPGRFSGRQFSNSRSEMNVSTLELGDSALYLCASSTDPSSEAFFGQGTRLTVV.